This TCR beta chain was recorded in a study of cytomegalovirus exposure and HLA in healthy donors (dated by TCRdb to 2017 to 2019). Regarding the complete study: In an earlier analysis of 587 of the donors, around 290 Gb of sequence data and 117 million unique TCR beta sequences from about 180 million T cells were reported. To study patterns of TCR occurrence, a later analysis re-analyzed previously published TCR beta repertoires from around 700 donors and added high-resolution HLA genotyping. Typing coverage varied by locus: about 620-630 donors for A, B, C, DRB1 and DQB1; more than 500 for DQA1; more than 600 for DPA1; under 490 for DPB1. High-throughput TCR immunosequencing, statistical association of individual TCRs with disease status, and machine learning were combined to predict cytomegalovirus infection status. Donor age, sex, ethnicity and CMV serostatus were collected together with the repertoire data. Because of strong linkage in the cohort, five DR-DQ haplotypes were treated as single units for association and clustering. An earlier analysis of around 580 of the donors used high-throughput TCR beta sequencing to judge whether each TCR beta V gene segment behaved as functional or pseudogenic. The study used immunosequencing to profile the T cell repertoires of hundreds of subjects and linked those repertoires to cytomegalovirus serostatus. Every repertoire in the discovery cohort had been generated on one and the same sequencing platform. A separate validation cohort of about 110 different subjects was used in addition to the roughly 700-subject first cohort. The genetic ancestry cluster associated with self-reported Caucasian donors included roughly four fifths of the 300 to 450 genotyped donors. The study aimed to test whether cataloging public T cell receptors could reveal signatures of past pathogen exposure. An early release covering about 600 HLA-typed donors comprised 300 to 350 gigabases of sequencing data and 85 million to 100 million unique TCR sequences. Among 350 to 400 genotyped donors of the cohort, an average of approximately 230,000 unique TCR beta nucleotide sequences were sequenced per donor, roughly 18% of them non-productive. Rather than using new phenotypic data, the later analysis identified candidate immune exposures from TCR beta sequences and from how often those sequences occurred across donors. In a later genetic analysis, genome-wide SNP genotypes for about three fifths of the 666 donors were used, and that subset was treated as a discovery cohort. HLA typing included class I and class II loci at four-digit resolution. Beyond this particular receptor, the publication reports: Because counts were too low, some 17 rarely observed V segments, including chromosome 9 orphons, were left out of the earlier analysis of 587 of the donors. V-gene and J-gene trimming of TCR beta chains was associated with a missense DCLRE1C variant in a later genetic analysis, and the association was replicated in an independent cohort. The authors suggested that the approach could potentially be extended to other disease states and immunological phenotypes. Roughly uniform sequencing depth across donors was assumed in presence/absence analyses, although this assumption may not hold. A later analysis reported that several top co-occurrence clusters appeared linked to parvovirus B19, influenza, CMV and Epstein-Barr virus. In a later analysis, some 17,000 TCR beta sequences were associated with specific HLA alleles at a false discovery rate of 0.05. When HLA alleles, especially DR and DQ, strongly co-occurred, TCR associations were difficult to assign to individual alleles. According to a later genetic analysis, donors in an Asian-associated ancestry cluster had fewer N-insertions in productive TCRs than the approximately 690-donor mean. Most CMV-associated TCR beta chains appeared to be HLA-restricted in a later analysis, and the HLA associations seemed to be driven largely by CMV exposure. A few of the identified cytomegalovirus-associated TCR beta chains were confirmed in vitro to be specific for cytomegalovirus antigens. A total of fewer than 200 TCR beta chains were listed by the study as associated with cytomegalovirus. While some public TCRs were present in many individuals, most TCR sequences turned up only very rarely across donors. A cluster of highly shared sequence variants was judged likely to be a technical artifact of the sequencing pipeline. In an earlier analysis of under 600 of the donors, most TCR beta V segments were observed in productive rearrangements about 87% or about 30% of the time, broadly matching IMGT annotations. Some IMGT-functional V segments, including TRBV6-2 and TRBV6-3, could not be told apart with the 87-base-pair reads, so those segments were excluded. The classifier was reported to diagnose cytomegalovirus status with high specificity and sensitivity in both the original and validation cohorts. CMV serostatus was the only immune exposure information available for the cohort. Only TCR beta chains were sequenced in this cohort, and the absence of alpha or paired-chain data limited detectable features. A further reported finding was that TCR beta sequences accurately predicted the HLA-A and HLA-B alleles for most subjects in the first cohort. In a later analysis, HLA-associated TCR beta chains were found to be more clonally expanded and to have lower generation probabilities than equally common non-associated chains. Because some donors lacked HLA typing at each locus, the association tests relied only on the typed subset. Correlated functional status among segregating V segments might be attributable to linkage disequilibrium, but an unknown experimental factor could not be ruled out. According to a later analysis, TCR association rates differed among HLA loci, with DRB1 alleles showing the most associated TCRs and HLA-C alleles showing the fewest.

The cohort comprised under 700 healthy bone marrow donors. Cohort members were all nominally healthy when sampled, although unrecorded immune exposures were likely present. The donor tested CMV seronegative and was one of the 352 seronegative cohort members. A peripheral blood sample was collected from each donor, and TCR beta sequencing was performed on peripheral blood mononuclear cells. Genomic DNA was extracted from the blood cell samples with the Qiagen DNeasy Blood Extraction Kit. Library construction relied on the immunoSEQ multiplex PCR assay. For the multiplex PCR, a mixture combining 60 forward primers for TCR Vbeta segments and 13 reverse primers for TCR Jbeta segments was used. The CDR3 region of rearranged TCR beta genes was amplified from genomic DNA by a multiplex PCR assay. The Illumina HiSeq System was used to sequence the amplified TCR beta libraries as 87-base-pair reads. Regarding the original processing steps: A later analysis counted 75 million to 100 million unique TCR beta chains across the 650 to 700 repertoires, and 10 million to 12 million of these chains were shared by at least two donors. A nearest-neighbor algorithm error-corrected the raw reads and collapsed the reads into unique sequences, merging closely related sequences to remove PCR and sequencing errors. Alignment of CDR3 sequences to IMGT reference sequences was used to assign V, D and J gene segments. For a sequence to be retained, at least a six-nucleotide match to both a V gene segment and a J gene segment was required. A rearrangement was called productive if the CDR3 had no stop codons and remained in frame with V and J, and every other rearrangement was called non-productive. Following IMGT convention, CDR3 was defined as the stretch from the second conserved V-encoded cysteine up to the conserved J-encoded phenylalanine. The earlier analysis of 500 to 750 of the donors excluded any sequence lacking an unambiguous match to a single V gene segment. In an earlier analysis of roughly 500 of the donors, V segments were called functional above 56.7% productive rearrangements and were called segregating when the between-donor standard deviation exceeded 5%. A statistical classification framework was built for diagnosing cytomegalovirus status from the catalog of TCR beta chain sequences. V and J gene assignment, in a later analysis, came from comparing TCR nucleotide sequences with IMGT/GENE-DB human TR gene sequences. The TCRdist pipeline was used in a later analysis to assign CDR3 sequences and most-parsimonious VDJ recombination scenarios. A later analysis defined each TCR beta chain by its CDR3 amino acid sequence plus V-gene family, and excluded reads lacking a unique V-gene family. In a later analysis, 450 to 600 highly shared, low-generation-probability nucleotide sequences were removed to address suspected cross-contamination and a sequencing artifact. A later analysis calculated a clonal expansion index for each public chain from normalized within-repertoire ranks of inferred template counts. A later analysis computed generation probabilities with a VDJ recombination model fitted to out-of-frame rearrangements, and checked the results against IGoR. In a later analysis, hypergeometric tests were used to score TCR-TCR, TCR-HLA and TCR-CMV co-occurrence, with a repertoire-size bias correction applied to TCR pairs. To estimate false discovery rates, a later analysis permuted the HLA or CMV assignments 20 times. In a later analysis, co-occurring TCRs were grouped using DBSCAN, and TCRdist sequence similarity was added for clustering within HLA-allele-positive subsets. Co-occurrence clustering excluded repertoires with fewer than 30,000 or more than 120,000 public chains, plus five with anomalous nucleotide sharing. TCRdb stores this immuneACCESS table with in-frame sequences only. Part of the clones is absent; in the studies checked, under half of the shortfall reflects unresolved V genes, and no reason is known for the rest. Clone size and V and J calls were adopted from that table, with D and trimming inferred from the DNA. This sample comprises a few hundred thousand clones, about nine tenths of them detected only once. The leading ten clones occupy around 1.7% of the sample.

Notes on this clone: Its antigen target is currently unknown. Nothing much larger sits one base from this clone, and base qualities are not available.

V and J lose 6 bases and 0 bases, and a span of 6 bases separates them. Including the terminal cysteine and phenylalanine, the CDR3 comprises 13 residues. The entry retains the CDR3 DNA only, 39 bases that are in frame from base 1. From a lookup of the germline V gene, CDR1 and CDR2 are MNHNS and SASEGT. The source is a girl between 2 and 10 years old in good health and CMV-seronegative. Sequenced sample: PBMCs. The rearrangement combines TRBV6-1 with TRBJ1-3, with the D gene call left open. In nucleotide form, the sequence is TGTGCCAGCAGCCGTATCTCTGGAAACACCATATATTTT. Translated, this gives CASSRISGNTIYF.